A selection of T cell receptor beta chains follows, all from one sample in a study of T cells in Graves' hyperthyroidism and ophthalmopathy. Each CDR3 protein is one row after TCRdb ran MiXCR on the multiplex PCR reads. The sample contains approximately 430,000 distinct CDR3 sequences, 15% to 18% of which appear only once. Specimen: blood. All receptors come from a woman under 30 with Graves' hyperthyroidism. Each CDR3 is given with its conserved first and last residue. The D gene is left open where the match is weak. A row's size may be missing; if present it is once, few, many or a size class.

cdr3_nt	cdr3_aa	clone_size	d_call	j_call	v_call
TGTGCCAGCAGTGAATGGACTAGCGGGAGCCTCAGCTCCTACGAGCAGTACTTC	CASSEWTSGSLSSYEQYF	many	TRBD2	TRBJ2-7	TRBV2
TGCGCCAGCAGCTTAACAGGAGCCTCTAATGAAAAACTGTTTTTT	CASSLTGASNEKLFF	NA	NA	TRBJ1-4	TRBV5-1
TGCGCCAGCAGTGACCCTAGGGGGAACACTGAAGCTTTCTTT	CASSDPRGNTEAFF	NA	NA	TRBJ1-1	TRBV10-2
TGTGCCATCAGTGAGCGACCAGACAACGAGCAGTACTTC	CAISERPDNEQYF	NA	NA	TRBJ2-7	TRBV10-3
TGCGCCAGCAGCCTGCGCGGGGGGCCGGATGGCTACACCTTC	CASSLRGGPDGYTF	many	NA	TRBJ1-2	TRBV5-1
TGCGCCAGCAGCCGCGCCGGGACATCGGGGCGTAATTCACCCCTCCACTTT	CASSRAGTSGRNSPLHF	NA	NA	TRBJ1-6	TRBV4-1
TGTGCCAGTAGTATCGGAGCAGGGGGCTCTGGCTACACCTTC	CASSIGAGGSGYTF	NA	TRBD1	TRBJ1-2	TRBV19
TGCAGTGCTAGAGACCCTCGTAATCCGAACACTGAAGCTTTCTTT	CSARDPRNPNTEAFF	many	NA	TRBJ1-1	TRBV20-1
TGTGCCAGCAGTTACGGGGGTTCTAAGAATTCACCCCTCCACTTT	CASSYGGSKNSPLHF	few	NA	TRBJ1-6	TRBV6-2/TRBV6-3
TGTGCCAGCAGTTTAGAGTGGAGTTTAGCCAAAAACATTCAGTACTTC	CASSLEWSLAKNIQYF	NA	NA	TRBJ2-4	TRBV27
TGTGCCAGCAGCTCCAGACACCTGGAATCAGATCAGCCCCAGCATTTT	CASSSRHLESDQPQHF	many	NA	TRBJ1-5	TRBV7-3
TGCAGTGCTAGAGATCTGGGTAGTAGCACAGATACGCAGTATTTT	CSARDLGSSTDTQYF	many	NA	TRBJ2-3	TRBV20-1
TGCAGCGTTGAAGGTCCGAGCGGGGGGAGCTCCTACAATGAGCAGTTCTTC	CSVEGPSGGSSYNEQFF	many	TRBD2	TRBJ2-1	TRBV29-1
TGCAGCGTTGGGACTAGCGGGAGCTCCTACAATGAGCAGTTCTTC	CSVGTSGSSYNEQFF	many	TRBD2	TRBJ2-1	TRBV29-1
TGTGCCAGCAGCTCAACTAGCGGGAGGCTTTACAATGAGCAGTTCTTC	CASSSTSGRLYNEQFF	many	TRBD2	TRBJ2-1	TRBV3-1
TGCGCCAGCAGCCCCTACCCAGCGGGAGGGTTTTACAATGAGCAGTTCTTC	CASSPYPAGGFYNEQFF	NA	TRBD2	TRBJ2-1	TRBV4-1
TGTGCCATCAGTGAGCCAGGGGGGGCGCGGACTGAAGCTTTCTTT	CAISEPGGARTEAFF	many	TRBD1	TRBJ1-1	TRBV10-3
TGTGCCAGCACCTTGCGGAACACTGAAGCTTTCTTT	CASTLRNTEAFF	many	NA	TRBJ1-1	TRBV12-3/TRBV12-4
TGTGCCAGCAGTGAAGGATTCGAAGGGGAGGGTTACGAGCAGTACTTC	CASSEGFEGEGYEQYF	few	TRBD2	TRBJ2-7	TRBV6-1
TGCAGTGCCCGGACTCGGGGCCCCTACAATGAGCAGTTCTTC	CSARTRGPYNEQFF	few	NA	TRBJ2-1	TRBV20-1
TGCGCCAGCAGCCCCCTTCCGGGACCCCAAGAGACCCAGTACTTC	CASSPLPGPQETQYF	few	NA	TRBJ2-5	TRBV4-1
TGCAGCGTTGATATGGTTCAGCCAACTAATGAAAAACTGTTTTTT	CSVDMVQPTNEKLFF	NA	NA	TRBJ1-4	TRBV29-1
TGTGCCAGCAGTTTACAGGGCTCCTACAATGAGCAGTTCTTC	CASSLQGSYNEQFF	many	NA	TRBJ2-1	TRBV12-3/TRBV12-4
TGTGCCAGTAGTATCGCAGGGGATCTTTATGGCTACACCTTC	CASSIAGDLYGYTF	NA	NA	TRBJ1-2	TRBV19
TGTGCCAGCAGCTTTTCTAGCGGGGAATCCTACGAGCAGTACTTC	CASSFSSGESYEQYF	NA	TRBD2	TRBJ2-7	TRBV7-9
TGCGCCAGCAGTAAGGGGGCGGCTAATGAAAAACTGTTTTTT	CASSKGAANEKLFF	NA	TRBD1	TRBJ1-4	TRBV5-1
TGTGCCAGCAGCGTACTAGCGGGAGTCCGAGAGACCCAGTACTTC	CASSVLAGVRETQYF	once	TRBD2	TRBJ2-5	TRBV9
TGCGCCAGCAGCCAAGGTCGGTATGGGGACACTGAAGCTTTCTTT	CASSQGRYGDTEAFF	NA	NA	TRBJ1-1	TRBV4-3
TGTGCCAGCAGTTTAGGGCGGGGGGGCTTCACCGGGGAGCTGTTTTTT	CASSLGRGGFTGELFF	NA	TRBD2	TRBJ2-2	TRBV12-3/TRBV12-4
TGCGCCAGCAGCCAGGACCCCGTTCGACAGGGCTATTATGGCTACACCTTC	CASSQDPVRQGYYGYTF	few	TRBD1	TRBJ1-2	TRBV4-1
TGTGCCAGCAGCCAAAGGGGGGGCTCCAGGGAGCTGTTTTTT	CASSQRGGSRELFF	few	NA	TRBJ2-2	TRBV11-3
TGTGCCAGCAGTGACAACGTCCACAATGAGCAGTTCTTC	CASSDNVHNEQFF	many	NA	TRBJ2-1	TRBV2
TGTGCCAGCACTGGGACAGGGACTCATCAGCCCCAGCATTTT	CASTGTGTHQPQHF	NA	TRBD1	TRBJ1-5	TRBV2
TGTGCCAGCAGTTCCCCCAAAACAAGAACGACAGGGGCTGCTGAAGCTTTCTTT	CASSSPKTRTTGAAEAFF	many	TRBD1	TRBJ1-1	TRBV28
TGTGCCAGCAGTGTGGGGGACTCTGGCTACACCTTC	CASSVGDSGYTF	NA	NA	TRBJ1-2	TRBV6-1